Reported below is one TCR beta chain. Antigen: not known. This specimen belongs to a study of shared clonotypes between healthy human individuals. Findings and limits, study-wide: Among a few donors, roughly 5% of naive CD4 clonotypes were found in common. Only blood underwent sampling, and tissue repertoires likely differ. All-four-donor shared clonotypes had higher generation probabilities than non-shared clonotypes did.

Deletions cut 6 bases from V and 7 bases from J, with 16 bases between. CDR3 length equals 14 residues. Germline V CDR1 and CDR2: MNHEY, SVGAGI. As defined, naive CD8 cells were CD45RO-negative and positively selected for CCR7, with terminally differentiated effector memory CD45RA+ cells excluded. Donors comprised healthy HIV-negative adults lacking recent acute infections or vaccinations. Here immunoSEQ multiplex PCR was the method, and the copy in TCRdb shows in-frame clones only, minus some. The sample records approximately 2,200,000 clones, about 93% being singletons. The sequencing sample was made of naive CD8+ T cells from PBMCs. The V call is TRBV6-5, the J call TRBJ2-1; D is unresolved. This TCR came from a man aged 18 to 30 in good health. Some clones in this sample may be carry-over from other donors' samples. CDR3 region: CASRAGAEGNEQFF. The CDR3 DNA reads TGTGCCAGCAGAGCCGGCGCCGAAGGGAATGAGCAGTTCTTC.